This T cell receptor (beta chain) was observed in a study of T cell responses to AZD1222 COVID-19 vaccine. Study-level results: White British people made up most donors, females outnumbered males, and clonal diversity was possibly underestimated. Nearly half of unique spike-specific TCRs reportedly avoided B.1.351 and B.1.1.7 mutated regions.

About this clone itself: Its antigen is unknown.

Clones were sequenced by immunoSEQ multiplex PCR, and TCRdb holds only the in-frame ones, with some missing. The sample includes about 97,000 clones, 85% to 90% of them seen just once. This CDR3 contains 16 residues. V lost 1 base, J lost 1 base, and 4 bases stayed unmatched. The germline V gene has CDR1 LGHDT and CDR2 YNNKEL (reference sequence). The J gene is TRBJ2-5, the V gene TRBV3-1 (or the pseudogene TRBV3-2), with 9 bases lining up with TRBD1. The sample consisted of peripheral blood, taken on day 0 of AZD1222 vaccination. The TCR was taken from an adult in good health. The CDR3 is CASSQAGTGFQETQYF. As DNA, the CDR3 is TGTGCCAGCAGCCAAGCGGGGACAGGGTTCCAAGAGACCCAGTACTTC.